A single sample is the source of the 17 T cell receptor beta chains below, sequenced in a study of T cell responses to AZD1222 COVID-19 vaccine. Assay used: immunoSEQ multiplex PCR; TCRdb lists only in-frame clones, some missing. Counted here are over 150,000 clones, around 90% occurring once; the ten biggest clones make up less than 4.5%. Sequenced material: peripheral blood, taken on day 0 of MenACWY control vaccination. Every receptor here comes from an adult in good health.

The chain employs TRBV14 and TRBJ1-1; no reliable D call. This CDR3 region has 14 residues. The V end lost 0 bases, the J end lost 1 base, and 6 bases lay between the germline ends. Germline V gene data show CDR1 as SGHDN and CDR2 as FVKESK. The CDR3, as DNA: TGTGCCAGCAGCCAAGATCGGGGGAACACTGAAGCTTTCTTT. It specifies CASSQDRGNTEAFF.

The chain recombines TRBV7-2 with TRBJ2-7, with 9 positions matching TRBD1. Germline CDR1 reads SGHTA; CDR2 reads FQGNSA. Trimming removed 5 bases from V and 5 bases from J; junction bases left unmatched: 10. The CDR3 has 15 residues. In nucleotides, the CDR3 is TGTGCCAGCAGCAGTGCGGACAGGGGATTCCACGAGCAGTACTTC. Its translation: CASSSADRGFHEQYF.

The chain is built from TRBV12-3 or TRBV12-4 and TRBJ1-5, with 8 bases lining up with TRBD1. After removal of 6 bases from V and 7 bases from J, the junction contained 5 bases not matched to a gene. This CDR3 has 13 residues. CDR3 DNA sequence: TGTGCCAGCAGGGGGACAGGAGAACAGCCCCAGCATTTT. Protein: CASRGTGEQPQHF.

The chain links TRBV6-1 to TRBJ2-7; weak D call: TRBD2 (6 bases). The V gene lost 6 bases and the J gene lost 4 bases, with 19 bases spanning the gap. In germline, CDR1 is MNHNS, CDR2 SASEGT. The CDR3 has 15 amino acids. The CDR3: CASSARGGPSYEQYF. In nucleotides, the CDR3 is TGTGCCAGCAGCGCCCGTGGAGGGCCCTCGTACGAGCAGTACTTC.

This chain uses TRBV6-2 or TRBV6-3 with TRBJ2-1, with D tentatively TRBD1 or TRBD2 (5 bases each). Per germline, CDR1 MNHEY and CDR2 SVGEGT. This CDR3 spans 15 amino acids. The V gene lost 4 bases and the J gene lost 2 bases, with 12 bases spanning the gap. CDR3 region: CASSWSGQAYNEQFF. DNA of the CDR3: TGTGCCAGCAGTTGGTCGGGGCAGGCCTACAATGAGCAGTTCTTC.

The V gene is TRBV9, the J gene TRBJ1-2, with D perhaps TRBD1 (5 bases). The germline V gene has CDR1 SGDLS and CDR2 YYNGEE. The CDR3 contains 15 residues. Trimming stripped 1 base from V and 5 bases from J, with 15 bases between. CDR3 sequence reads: CASSVSGTAIYGYTF. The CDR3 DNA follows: TGTGCCAGCAGCGTATCCGGGACTGCTATTTATGGCTACACCTTC.

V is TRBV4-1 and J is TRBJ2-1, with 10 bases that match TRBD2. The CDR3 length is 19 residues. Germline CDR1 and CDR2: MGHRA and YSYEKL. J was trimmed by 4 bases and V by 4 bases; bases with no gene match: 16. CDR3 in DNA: TGCGCCAGCAGCCCCCTAGGACTCTCCGGGACTAGCGCTTACAATGAGCAGTTCTTC. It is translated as CASSPLGLSGTSAYNEQFF.

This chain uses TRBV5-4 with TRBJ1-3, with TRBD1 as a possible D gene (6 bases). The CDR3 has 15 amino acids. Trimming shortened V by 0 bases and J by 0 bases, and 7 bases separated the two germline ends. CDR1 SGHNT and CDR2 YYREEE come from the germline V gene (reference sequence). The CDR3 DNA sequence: TGTGCCAGCAGCTTGGGGACAGCCTCTGGAAACACCATATATTTT. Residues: CASSLGTASGNTIYF.

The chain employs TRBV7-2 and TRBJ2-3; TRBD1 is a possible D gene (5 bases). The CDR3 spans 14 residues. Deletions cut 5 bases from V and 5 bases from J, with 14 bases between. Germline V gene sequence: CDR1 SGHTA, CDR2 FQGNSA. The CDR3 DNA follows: TGTGCCAGCAGCCTACCGACAGTTCTAGATACGCAGTATTTT. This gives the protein CASSLPTVLDTQYF.

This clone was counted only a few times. The CDR3: CASSIRGRNPADTQYF. CDR3 sequence (DNA): TGTGCCAGTAGTATCCGGGGACGTAACCCAGCAGATACGCAGTATTTT. The chain uses TRBV19 and TRBJ2-3; D tentatively fits TRBD1 or TRBD2 (5 bases each). The CDR3 is 16 residues long. Germline V CDR1 and CDR2: LNHDA, SQIVND (reference sequence). The V gene lost 3 bases and the J gene lost 4 bases, with 17 bases spanning the gap.

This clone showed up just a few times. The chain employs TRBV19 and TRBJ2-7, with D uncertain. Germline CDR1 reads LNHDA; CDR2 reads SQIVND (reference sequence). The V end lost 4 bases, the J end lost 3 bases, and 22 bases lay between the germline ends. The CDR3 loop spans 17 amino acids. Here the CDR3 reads CASSKSLSINANYEQYF. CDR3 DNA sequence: TGTGCCAGTAGTAAAAGTCTTTCGATCAACGCTAACTACGAGCAGTACTTC.

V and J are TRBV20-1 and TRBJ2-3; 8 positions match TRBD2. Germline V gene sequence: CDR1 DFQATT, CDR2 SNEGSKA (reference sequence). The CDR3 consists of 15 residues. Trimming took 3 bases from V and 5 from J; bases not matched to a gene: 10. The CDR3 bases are TGCAGTGCTAGTAGAGTTAGCGGGACGGAAGATACGCAGTATTTT. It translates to CSASRVSGTEDTQYF.

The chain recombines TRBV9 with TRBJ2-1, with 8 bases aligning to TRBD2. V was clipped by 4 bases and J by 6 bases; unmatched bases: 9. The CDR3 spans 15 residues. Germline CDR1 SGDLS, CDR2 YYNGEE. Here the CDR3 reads CASSFTSGRSNEQFF. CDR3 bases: TGTGCCAGCAGCTTCACTAGCGGACGTTCCAATGAGCAGTTCTTC.

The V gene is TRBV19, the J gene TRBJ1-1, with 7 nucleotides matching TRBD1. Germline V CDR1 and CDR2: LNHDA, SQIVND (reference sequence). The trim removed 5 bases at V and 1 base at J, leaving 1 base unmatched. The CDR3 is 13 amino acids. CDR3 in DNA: TGTGCCAGTAGTTGGACAGGGAACACTGAAGCTTTCTTT. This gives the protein CASSWTGNTEAFF.

CDR3 region: CASSTKTGGFYGYTF. The CDR3 DNA reads as TGTGCCAGTAGTACCAAGACAGGAGGCTTCTATGGCTACACCTTC. The rearrangement links TRBV19 to TRBJ1-2; the D gene is possibly TRBD1 (6 bases). CDR3 length: 15 amino acids. Germline-derived CDR1 and CDR2 are LNHDA and SQIVND (reference sequence). The V gene lost 4 bases and the J gene lost 4 bases, with 16 bases spanning the gap.

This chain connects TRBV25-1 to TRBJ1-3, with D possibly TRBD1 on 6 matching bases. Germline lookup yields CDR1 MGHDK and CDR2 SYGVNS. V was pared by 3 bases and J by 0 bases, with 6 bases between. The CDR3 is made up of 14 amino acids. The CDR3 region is CASSDRGSGNTIYF. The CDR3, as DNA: TGTGCCAGCAGTGACAGGGGCTCTGGAAACACCATATATTTT.

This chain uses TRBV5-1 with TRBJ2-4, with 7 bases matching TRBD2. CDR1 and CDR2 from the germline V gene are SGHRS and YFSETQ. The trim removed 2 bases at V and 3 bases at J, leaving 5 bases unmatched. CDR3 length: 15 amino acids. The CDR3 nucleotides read TGCGCCAGCAGCTTTACCTCGGGAGGCAAAAACATTCAGTACTTC. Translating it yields CASSFTSGGKNIQYF.